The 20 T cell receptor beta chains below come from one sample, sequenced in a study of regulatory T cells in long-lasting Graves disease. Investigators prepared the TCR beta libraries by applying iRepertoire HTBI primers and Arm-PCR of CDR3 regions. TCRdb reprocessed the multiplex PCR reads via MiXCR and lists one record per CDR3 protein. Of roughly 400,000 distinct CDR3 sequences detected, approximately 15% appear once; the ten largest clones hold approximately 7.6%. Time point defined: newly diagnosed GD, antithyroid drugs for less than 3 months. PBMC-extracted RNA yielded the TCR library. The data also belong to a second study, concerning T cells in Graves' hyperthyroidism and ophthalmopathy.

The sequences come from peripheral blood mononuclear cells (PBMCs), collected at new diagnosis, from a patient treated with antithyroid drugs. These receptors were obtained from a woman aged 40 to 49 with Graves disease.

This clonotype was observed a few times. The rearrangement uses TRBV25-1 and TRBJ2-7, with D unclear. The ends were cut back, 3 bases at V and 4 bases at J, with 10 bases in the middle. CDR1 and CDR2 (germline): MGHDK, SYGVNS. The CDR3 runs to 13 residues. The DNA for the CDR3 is TGTGCCAGCAGTGACCTTAGGGTATACGAGCAGTACTTC. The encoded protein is CASSDLRVYEQYF.

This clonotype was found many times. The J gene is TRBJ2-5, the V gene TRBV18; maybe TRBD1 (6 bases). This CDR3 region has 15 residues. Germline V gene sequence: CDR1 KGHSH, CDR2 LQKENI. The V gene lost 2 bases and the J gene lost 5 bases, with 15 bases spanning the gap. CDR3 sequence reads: CASSPMIQGRETQYF. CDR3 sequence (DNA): TGTGCCAGCTCACCAATGATACAGGGTCGGGAGACCCAGTACTTC.

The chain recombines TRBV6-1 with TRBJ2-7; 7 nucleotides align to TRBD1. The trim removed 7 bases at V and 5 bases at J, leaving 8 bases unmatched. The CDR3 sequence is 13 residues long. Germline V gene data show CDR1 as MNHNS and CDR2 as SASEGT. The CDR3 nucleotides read TGTGCCAGCACCAGAGGACAGGCGCACGAGCAGTACTTC. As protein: CASTRGQAHEQYF.

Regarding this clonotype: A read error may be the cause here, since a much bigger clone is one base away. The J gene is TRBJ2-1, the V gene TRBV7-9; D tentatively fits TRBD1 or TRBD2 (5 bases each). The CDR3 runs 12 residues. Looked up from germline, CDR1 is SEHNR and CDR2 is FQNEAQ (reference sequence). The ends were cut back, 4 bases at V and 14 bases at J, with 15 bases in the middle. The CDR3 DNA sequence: TGTGCCAGCAGCTCCGGGGCCTGGTTGGAGTTCTTC. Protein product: CASSSGAWLEFF.

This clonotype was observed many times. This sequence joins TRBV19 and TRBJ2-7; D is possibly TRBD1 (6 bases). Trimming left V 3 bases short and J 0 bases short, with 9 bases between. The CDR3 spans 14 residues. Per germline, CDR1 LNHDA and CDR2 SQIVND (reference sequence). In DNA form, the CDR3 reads TGTGCCAGTAGTATTGGGACAAACTCCTACGAGCAGTACTTC. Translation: CASSIGTNSYEQYF.

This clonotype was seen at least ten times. The CDR3 is CASSPRGISPREETQYF. DNA for the CDR3: TGTGCCAGCAGCCCACGGGGGATCTCCCCCAGGGAAGAGACCCAGTACTTC. The rearrangement links TRBV3-1 to TRBJ2-5; perhaps TRBD2 as D (6 bases). Germline assignment: CDR1 LGHDT and CDR2 YNNKEL (reference sequence). The CDR3 consists of 17 residues. V was cut by 4 bases and J by 3 bases, with 21 bases left in between.

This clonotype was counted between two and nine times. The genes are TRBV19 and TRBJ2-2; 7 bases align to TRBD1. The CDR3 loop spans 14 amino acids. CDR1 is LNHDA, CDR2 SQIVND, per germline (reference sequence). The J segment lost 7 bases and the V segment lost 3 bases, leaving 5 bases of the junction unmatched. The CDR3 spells CASSIRGPVGELFF. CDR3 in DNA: TGTGCCAGTAGTATTAGGGGGCCGGTCGGGGAGCTGTTTTTT.

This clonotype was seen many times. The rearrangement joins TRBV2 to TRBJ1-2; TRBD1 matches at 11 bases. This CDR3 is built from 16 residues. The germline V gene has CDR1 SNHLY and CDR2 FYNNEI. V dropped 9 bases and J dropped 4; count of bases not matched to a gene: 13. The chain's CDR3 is CASFPLGTGGGYGYTF. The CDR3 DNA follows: TGTGCCAGTTTTCCACTCGGGACAGGGGGTGGCTATGGCTACACCTTC.

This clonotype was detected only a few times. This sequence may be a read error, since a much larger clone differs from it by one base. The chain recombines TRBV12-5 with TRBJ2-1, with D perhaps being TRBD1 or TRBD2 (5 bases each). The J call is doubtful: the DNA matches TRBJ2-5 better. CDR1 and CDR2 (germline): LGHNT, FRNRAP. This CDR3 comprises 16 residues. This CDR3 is CARGLVGSNLGVTQYF. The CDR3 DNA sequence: TGTGCTCGTGGTTTGGTGGGTTCAAATTTGGGGGTGACCCAGTACTTC.

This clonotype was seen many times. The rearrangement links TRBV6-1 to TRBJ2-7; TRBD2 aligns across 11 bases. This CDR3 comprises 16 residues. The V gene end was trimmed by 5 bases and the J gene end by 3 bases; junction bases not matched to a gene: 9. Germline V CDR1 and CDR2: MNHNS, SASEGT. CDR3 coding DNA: TGTGCCAGCAGTCAGACCGGGACTAGCGGCCTCTACGAGCAGTACTTC. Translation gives CASSQTGTSGLYEQYF.

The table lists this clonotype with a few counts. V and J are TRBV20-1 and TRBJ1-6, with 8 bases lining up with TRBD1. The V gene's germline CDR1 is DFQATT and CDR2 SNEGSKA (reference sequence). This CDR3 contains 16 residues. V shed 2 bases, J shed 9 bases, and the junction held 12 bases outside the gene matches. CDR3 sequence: CSARIGGQGDASPLHF. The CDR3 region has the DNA TGCAGTGCTAGAATCGGCGGACAGGGCGACGCTTCACCCCTCCACTTT.

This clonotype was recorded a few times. Written as DNA, the CDR3 is TGTGCCAGCAGCTTACCCTCGGGCGCGGGAGGAAGGGTAGATACGCAGTATTTT. Translated: CASSLPSGAGGRVDTQYF. The genes are TRBV7-3 and TRBJ2-3; the match to TRBD2 covers 8 bases. V trimming: 2 bases; J trimming: 5 bases; junction bases outside the gene matches: 15. Germline CDR1 SGHTA, CDR2 FQGTGA. CDR3 length: 18 residues.

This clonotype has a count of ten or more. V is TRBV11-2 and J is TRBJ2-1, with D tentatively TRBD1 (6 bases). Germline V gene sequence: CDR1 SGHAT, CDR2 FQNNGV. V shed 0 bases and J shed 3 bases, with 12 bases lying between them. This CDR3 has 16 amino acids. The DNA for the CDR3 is TGTGCCAGCAGCTTAGATGGGGACATATTCTACAATGAGCAGTTCTTC. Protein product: CASSLDGDIFYNEQFF.

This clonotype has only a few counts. In DNA form, the CDR3 reads TGCGCCAGCAGCCGGGGCTTGGTGGTGGGCAATCAGCCCCAGCATTTT. Amino acids: CASSRGLVVGNQPQHF. V gene TRBV4-1 combines with J gene TRBJ1-5; a weak D match, TRBD1 (5 bases). V lost 4 bases and J lost 2, with 15 bases in between. CDR1 is MGHRA and CDR2 is YSYEKL in the germline V gene. The CDR3 sequence is 16 residues long.

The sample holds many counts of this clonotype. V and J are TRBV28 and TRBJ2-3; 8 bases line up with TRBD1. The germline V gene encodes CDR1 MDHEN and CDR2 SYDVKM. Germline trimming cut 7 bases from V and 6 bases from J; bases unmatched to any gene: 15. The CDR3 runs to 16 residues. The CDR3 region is CASKPKRTGTSDTQYF. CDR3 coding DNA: TGTGCCAGCAAACCGAAGAGGACAGGGACTTCCGATACGCAGTATTTT. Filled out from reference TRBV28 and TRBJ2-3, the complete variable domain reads DVKVTQSSRYLVKRTGEKVFLECVQDMDHENMFWYRQDPGLGLRLIYFSYDVKMKEKGDIPEGYSVSREKKERFSLILESASTNQTSMYLCASKPKRTGTSDTQYFGPGTRLTVL.

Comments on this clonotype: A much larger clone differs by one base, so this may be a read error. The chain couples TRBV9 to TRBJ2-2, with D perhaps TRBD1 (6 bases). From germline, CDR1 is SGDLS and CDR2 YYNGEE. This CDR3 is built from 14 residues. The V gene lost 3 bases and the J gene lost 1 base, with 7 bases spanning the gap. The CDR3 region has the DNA TGTGCCAGCAGCGCGACAGGGAACACCGGGGAGCTGTTTTTT. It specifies CASSATGNTGELFF.

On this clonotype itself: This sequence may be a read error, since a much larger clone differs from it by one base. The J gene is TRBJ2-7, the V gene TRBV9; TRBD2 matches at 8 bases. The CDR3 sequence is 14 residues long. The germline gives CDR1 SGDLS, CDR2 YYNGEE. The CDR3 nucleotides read TGTGTCAGCAGCGCGACTAGCGACTCCTACGAGCAGTACTTC. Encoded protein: CVSSATSDSYEQYF.

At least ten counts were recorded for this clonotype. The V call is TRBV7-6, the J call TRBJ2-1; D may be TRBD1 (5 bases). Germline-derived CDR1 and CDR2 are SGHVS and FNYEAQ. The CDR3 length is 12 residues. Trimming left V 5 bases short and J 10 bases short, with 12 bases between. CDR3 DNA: TGTGCCAGCAGCGCAGGGTTAGACGAGCAGTTCTTC. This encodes CASSAGLDEQFF.

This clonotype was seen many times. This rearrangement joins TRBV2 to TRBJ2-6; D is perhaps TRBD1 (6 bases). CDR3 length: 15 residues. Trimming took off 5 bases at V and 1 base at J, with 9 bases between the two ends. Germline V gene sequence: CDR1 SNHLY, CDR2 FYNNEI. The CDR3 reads CASSYRVSGANVLTF. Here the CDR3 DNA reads TGTGCCAGCAGTTACAGGGTTTCTGGGGCCAACGTCCTGACTTTC.

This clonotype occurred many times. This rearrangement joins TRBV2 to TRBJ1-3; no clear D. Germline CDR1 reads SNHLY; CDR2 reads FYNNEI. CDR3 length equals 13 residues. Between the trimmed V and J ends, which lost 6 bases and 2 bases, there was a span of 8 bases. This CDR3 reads CASSAGAGNTIYF. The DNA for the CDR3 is TGTGCCAGCAGCGCCGGGGCTGGAAACACCATATATTTT.